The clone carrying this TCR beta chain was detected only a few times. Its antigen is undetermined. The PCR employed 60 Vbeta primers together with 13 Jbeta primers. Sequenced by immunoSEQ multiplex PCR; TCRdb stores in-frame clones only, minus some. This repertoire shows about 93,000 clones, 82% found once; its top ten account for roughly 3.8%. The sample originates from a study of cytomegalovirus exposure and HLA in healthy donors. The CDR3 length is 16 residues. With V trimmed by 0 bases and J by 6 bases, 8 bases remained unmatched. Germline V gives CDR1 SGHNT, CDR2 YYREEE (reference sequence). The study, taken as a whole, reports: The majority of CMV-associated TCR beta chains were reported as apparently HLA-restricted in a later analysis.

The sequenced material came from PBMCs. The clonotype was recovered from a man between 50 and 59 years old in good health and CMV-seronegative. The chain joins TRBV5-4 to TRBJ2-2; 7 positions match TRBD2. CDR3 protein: CASSLAPSGSAGELFF. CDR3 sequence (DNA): TGTGCCAGCAGCTTGGCCCCTAGCGGCTCCGCCGGGGAGCTGTTTTTT. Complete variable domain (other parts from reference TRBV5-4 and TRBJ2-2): ETGVTQSPTHLIKTRGQQVTLRCSSQSGHNTVSWYQQALGQGPQFIFQYYREEENGRGNFPPRFSGLQFPNYSSELNVNALELDDSALYLCASSLAPSGSAGELFFGEGSRLTVL.